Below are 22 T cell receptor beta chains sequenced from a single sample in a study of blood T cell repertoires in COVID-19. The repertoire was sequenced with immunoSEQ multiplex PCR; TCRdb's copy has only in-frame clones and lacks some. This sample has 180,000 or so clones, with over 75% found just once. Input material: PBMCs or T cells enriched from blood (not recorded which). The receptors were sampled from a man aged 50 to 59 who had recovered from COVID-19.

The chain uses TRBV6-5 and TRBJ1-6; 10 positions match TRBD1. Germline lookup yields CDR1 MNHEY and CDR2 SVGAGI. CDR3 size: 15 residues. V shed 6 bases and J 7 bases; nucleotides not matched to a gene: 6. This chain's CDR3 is CASSFDRGQNSPLHF. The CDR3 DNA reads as TGTGCCAGCAGCTTCGACAGGGGGCAAAATTCACCCCTCCACTTT.

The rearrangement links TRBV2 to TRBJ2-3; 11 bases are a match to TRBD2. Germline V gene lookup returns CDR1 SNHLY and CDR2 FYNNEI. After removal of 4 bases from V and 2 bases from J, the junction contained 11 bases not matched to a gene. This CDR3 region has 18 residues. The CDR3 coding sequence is TGTGCCAGCAGTGCTCCGCCCATGGGACTAGCGGTCACAGATACGCAGTATTTT. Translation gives CASSAPPMGLAVTDTQYF.

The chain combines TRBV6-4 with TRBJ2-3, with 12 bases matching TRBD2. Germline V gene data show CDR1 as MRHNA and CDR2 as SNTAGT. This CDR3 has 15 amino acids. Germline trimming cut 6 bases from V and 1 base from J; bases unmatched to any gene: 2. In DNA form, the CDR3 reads TGTGCCAGCAGCCGGACTAGCGGGGGCACAGATACGCAGTATTTT. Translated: CASSRTSGGTDTQYF.

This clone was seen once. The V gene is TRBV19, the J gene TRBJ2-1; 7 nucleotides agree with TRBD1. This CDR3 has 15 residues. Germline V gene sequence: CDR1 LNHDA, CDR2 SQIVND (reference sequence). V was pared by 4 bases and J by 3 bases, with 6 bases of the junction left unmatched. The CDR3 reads CASSSRDRDYNEQFF. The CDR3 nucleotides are TGTGCCAGTAGTAGCCGGGACAGAGACTACAATGAGCAGTTCTTC. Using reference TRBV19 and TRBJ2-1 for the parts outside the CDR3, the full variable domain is DGGITQSPKYLFRKEGQNVTLSCEQNLNHDAMYWYRQDPGQGLRLIYYSQIVNDFQKGDIAEGYSVSREKKESFPLTVTSAQKNPTAFYLCASSSRDRDYNEQFFGPGTRLTVL.

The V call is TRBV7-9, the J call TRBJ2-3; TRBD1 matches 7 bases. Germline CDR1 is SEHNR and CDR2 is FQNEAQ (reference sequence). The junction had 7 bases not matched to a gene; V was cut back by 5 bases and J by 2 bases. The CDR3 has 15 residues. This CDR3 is CASSPRQGYTDTQYF. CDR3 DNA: TGTGCCAGCAGCCCACGACAGGGTTACACAGATACGCAGTATTTT.

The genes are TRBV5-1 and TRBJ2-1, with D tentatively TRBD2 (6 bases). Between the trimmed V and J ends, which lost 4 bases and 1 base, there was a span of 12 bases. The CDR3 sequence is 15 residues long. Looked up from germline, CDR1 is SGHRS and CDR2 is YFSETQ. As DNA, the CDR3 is TGCGCCAGCAGCCCTCGGGACTTTTCCTACAATGAGCAGTTCTTC. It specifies CASSPRDFSYNEQFF.

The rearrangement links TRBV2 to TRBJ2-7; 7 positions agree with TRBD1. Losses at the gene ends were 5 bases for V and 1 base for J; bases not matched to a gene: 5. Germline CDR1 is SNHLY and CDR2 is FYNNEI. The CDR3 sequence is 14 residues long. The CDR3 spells CASSTGVGSYEQYF. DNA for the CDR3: TGTGCCAGCAGTACAGGGGTGGGGTCCTACGAGCAGTACTTC.

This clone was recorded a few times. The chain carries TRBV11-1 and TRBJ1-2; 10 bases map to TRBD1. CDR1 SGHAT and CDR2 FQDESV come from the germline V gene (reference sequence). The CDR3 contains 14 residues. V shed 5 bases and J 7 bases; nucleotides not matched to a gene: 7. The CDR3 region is CASSRGTGVSGYTF. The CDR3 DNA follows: TGTGCCAGCAGCCGCGGGACAGGGGTTAGTGGCTACACCTTC.

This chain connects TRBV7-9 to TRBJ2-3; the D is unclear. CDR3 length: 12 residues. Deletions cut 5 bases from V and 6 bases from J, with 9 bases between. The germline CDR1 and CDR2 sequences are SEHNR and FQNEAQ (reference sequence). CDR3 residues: CASSPIQDTQYF. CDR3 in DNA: TGTGCCAGCAGCCCAATACAGGATACGCAGTATTTT.

Here the CDR3 reads CASSRAEGPGISFF. The DNA for the CDR3 is TGTGCCAGCAGCCGAGCGGAGGGACCTGGGATATCTTTCTTT. This rearrangement joins TRBV3-1 (or the pseudogene TRBV3-2) to TRBJ1-1, with D perhaps matching TRBD1 (5 bases). V lost 4 bases, J lost 12 bases, and 21 bases lay in between. This CDR3 comprises 14 residues. Germline CDR1 reads LGHDT; CDR2 reads YNNKEL (reference sequence).

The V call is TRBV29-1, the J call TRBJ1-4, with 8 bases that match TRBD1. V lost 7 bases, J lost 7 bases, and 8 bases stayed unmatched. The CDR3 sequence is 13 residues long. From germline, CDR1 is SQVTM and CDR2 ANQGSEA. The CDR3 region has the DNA TGCAGCGCCCTCAGGGGGCGAGGTGAAAAACTGTTTTTT. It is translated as CSALRGRGEKLFF.

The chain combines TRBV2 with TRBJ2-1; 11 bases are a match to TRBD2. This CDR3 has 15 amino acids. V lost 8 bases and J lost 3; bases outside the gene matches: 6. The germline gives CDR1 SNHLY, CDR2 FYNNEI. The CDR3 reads CASQLTSGIYNEQFF. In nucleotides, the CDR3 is TGTGCCAGCCAACTGACTAGCGGGATCTACAATGAGCAGTTCTTC.

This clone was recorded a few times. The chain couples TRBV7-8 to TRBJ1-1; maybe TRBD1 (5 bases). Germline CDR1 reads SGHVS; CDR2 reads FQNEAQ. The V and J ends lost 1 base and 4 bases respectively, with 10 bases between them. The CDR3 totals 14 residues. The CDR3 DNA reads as TGTGCCAGCAGCTTAGAGGGGCTGAGCACTGAAGCTTTCTTT. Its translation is CASSLEGLSTEAFF.

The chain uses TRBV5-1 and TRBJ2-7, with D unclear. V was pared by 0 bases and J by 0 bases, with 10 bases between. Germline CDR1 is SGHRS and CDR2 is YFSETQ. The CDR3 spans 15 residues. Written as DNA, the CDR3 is TGCGCCAGCAGCTTGGGGGCCGCAACCTCCTACGAGCAGTACTTC. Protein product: CASSLGAATSYEQYF.

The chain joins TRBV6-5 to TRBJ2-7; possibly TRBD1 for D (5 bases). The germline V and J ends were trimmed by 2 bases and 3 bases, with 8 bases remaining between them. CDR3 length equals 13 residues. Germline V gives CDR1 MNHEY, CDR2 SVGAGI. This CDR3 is CASSYDRNYEQYF. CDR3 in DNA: TGTGCCAGCAGTTACGACAGAAACTACGAGCAGTACTTC.

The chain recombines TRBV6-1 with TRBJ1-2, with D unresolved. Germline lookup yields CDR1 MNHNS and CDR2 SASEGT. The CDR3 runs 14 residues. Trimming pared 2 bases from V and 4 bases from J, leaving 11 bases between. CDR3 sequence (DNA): TGTGCCAGCAGTGAACTGGGCGGGGTCTATGGCTACACCTTC. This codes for CASSELGGVYGYTF.

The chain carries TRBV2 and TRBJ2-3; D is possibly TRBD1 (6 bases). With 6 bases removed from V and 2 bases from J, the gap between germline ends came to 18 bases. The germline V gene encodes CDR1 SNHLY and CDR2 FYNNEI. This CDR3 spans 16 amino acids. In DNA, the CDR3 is TGTGCCAGCAGCCCCCTAAGGACAGACCTCACAGATACGCAGTATTTT. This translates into CASSPLRTDLTDTQYF.

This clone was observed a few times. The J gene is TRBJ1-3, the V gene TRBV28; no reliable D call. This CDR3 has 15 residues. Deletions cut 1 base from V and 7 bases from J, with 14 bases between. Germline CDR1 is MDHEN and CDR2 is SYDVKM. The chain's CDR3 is CASSLSGSLDNTIYF. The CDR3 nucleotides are TGTGCCAGCAGTTTATCGGGGTCTCTGGACAACACCATATATTTT. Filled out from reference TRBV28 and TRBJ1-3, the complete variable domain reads DVKVTQSSRYLVKRTGEKVFLECVQDMDHENMFWYRQDPGLGLRLIYFSYDVKMKEKGDIPEGYSVSREKKERFSLILESASTNQTSMYLCASSLSGSLDNTIYFGEGSWLTVV.

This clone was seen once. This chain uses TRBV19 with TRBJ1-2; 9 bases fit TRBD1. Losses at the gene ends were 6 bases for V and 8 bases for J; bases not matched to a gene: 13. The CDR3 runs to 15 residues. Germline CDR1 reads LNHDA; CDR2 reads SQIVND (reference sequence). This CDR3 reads CASSQPPGTGFGYTF. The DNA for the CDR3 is TGTGCCAGTAGCCAACCCCCCGGGACAGGGTTCGGCTACACCTTC.

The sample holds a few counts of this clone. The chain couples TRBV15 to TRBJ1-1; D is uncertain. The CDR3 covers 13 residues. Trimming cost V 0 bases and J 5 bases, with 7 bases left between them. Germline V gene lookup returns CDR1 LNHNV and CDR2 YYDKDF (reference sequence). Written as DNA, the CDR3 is TGTGCCACCAGCAGAGAGGGAGGGACTGAAGCTTTCTTT. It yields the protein CATSREGGTEAFF.

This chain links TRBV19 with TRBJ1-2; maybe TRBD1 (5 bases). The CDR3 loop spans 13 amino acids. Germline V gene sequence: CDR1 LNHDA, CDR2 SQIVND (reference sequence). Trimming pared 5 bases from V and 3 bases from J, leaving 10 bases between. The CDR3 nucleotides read TGTGCCAGTAGTTACTGGGGCGACTATGGCTACACCTTC. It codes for CASSYWGDYGYTF.

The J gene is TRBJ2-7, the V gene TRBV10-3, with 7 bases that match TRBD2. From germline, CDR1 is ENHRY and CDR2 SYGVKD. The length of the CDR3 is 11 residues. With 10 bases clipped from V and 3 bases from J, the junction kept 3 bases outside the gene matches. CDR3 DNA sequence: TGTGCCACTGGGGACTACTACGAGCAGTACTTC. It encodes CATGDYYEQYF.